The 27 T cell receptor beta chains below all came from one sample that was sequenced in a study of response to subunit inactivated influenza vaccine. TCRdb reprocessed the RT-PCR reads via MiXCR and lists one record per CDR3 protein. The profile shows over 400,000 distinct CDR3 sequences, about 10% of them singletons. The sequences come from PBMCs from blood, collected about 40 days after vaccination. These receptors came from a man aged 50 or older who received an inactivated influenza vaccine.

The sample holds many counts of this clonotype. This chain joins TRBV7-2 and TRBJ1-5, with a possible D match to TRBD1 (6 bases). This CDR3 is built from 15 residues. The germline V gene has CDR1 SGHTA and CDR2 FQGNSA. The V gene lost 1 base and the J gene lost 1 base, with 8 bases spanning the gap. In DNA, the CDR3 is TGTGCCAGCAGCTTAGACGGGGGCAGCAATCAGCCCCAGCATTTT. This sequence encodes CASSLDGGSNQPQHF.

This clonotype has ten or more counts. One end of the junction fails to match germline, which may point to a read error. The J gene is TRBJ2-1, the V gene TRBV29-1; no reliable D call. The germline V gene has CDR1 SQVTM and CDR2 ANQGSEA. CDR3 length: 14 residues. The chain's CDR3 is CSVESIRTPNQQFF. The CDR3 DNA follows: TGCAGCGTTGAGTCTATTAGAACTCCCAATCAGCAGTTCTTC.

J is TRBJ2-6 and V is TRBV11-2, with D possibly TRBD1 on 5 matching bases. The CDR3 length is 20 residues. Trimming took off 4 bases at V and 1 base at J, with 23 bases between the two ends. The germline V gene has CDR1 SGHAT and CDR2 FQNNGV. As DNA, the CDR3 is TGTGCCAGCAGCTCCAGATCAGGGTCAGGCCCTCGGTCTGGGGCCAACGTCCTGACTTTC. Translating gives CASSSRSGSGPRSGANVLTF.

The genes are TRBV11-2 and TRBJ2-3; tentative D call: TRBD2 (6 bases). The CDR3 loop spans 15 amino acids. V lost 6 bases, J lost 0 bases, and 13 bases lay in between. Germline V gene data show CDR1 as SGHAT and CDR2 as FQNNGV. CDR3 protein: CASRRRDFSTDTQYF. The DNA of the CDR3 is TGTGCCAGCAGGCGCCGGGACTTTAGCACAGATACGCAGTATTTT.

This clonotype was found many times. CDR3 in amino acids: CASSVKDEQFF. The CDR3 nucleotides read TGTGCCAGCAGTGTTAAGGATGAGCAGTTCTTC. The V gene is TRBV25-1, the J gene TRBJ2-1; D not resolved. The CDR3 extends over 11 amino acids. Germline-derived CDR1 and CDR2 are MGHDK and SYGVNS. Trimming cost V 4 bases and J 8 bases, with 6 bases left between them.

A few counts support this clonotype. Here the CDR3 DNA reads TGTGCCAGCAGCTTAGCGGCAGGGGAAAACATTCAGTACTTC. Protein sequence: CASSLAAGENIQYF. The chain joins TRBV7-2 to TRBJ2-4; TRBD1 might be the D (6 bases). Trimming shortened V by 0 bases and J by 5 bases, and 8 bases separated the two germline ends. The CDR3 length is 14 residues. Germline loops: CDR1 SGHTA, CDR2 FQGNSA.

A few counts support this clonotype. The chain carries TRBV20-1 and TRBJ1-5, with D perhaps matching TRBD1 (5 bases). Germline V gene sequence: CDR1 DFQATT, CDR2 SNEGSKA (reference sequence). V was shortened by 1 base and J by 6 bases, with 13 bases between the two germline ends. This CDR3 comprises 14 residues. The CDR3 sequence is CSARGVRGAQPQHF. The CDR3 region has the DNA TGCAGTGCTAGAGGGGTAAGGGGCGCTCAGCCCCAGCATTTT.

The genes are TRBV7-9 and TRBJ1-1; TRBD1 aligns across 11 bases. This CDR3 is 16 amino acids long. Trimming cost V 5 bases and J 6 bases; bases outside gene matches: 11. Germline CDR1 is SEHNR and CDR2 is FQNEAQ (reference sequence). The CDR3 loop is CASSLRTGGAYPEAFF. The CDR3 nucleotides read TGTGCCAGCAGCCTCCGGACAGGGGGCGCATATCCTGAAGCTTTCTTT.

This clonotype was seen repeatedly, ten times or more. The rearrangement uses TRBV5-1 and TRBJ2-5; 7 bases agree with TRBD2. Germline loops: CDR1 SGHRS, CDR2 YFSETQ. The CDR3 totals 15 residues. V gave up 2 bases and J gave up 2 bases; unmatched junction bases: 6. CDR3: CASSLGRGEQETQYF. CDR3 bases: TGCGCCAGCAGCTTAGGTCGGGGGGAACAAGAGACCCAGTACTTC. The variable domain in full, with the rest retrieved from reference TRBV5-1 and TRBJ2-5, is KAGVTQTPRYLIKTRGQQVTLSCSPISGHRSVSWYQQTPGQGLQFLFEYFSETQRNKGNFPGRFSGRQFSNSRSEMNVSTLELGDSALYLCASSLGRGEQETQYFGPGTRLLVL.

This chain links TRBV4-3 with TRBJ2-7; tentatively, D is TRBD1 (6 bases). V lost 0 bases to trimming and J lost 3 bases, with 12 bases between them. In germline, CDR1 is LGHNA, CDR2 YSLEER. This CDR3 is 15 amino acids long. In DNA, the CDR3 is TGCGCCAGCAGCCAAGAGTGGACAGCGCTCTACGAGCAGTACTTC. This codes for CASSQEWTALYEQYF.

This clonotype was counted between two and nine times. This chain connects TRBV15 to TRBJ2-1; 9 nucleotides line up with TRBD2. The CDR3 has 13 amino acids. Germline CDR1 is LNHNV and CDR2 is YYDKDF (reference sequence). V shed 5 bases, J shed 9 bases, and the junction held 5 bases outside the gene matches. CDR3 protein: CATSLAGFGEQFF. The CDR3 DNA reads as TGTGCCACCAGCCTAGCGGGGTTTGGTGAGCAGTTCTTC.

The chain recombines TRBV12-3 or TRBV12-4 with TRBJ1-1, with TRBD1 matching over 11 bases. Trimming took 10 bases from V and 5 from J; bases not matched to a gene: 6. The CDR3 spans 13 residues. The CDR3 coding sequence is TGTGCCACCAGGACAGGGGGCATAACTGAAGCTTTCTTT. Amino acid sequence: CATRTGGITEAFF.

The chain links TRBV9 to TRBJ2-7, with D possibly being TRBD1 or TRBD2 (5 bases each). V lost 2 bases and J lost 4, with 13 bases in between. Germline V gene data show CDR1 as SGDLS and CDR2 as YYNGEE. This CDR3 spans 14 amino acids. CDR3 coding DNA: TGTGCCAGCAGCGTTCAGGGTTCGGGGTACGAGCAGTACTTC. It specifies CASSVQGSGYEQYF.

This clonotype has more than one count but fewer than ten. The chain links TRBV2 to TRBJ2-3; 8 positions match TRBD2. This CDR3 comprises 15 residues. Trimming cost V 7 bases and J 0 bases; bases outside gene matches: 6. The germline CDR1 and CDR2 sequences are SNHLY and FYNNEI. Written as DNA, the CDR3 is TGTGCCAGCAACCCGACTAGCGAAAGCACAGATACGCAGTATTTT. Its translation: CASNPTSESTDTQYF.

V is TRBV7-2 and J is TRBJ1-2; possibly TRBD1 for D (5 bases). The germline gives CDR1 SGHTA, CDR2 FQGNSA. The CDR3 totals 15 residues. V lost 2 bases and J 5 bases, leaving 15 bases between the germline ends. For the CDR3, the DNA is TGTGCCAGCAGCTTAACACAGGCCCTGCTTTATGGCTACACCTTC. The encoded protein is CASSLTQALLYGYTF.

V gene TRBV3-1 combines with J gene TRBJ2-1; 10 nucleotides agree with TRBD2. The V segment lost 8 bases and the J segment 5 bases; nucleotides outside the gene matches: 6. Germline CDR1 LGHDT, CDR2 YNNKEL (reference sequence). The CDR3 has 14 amino acids. The CDR3 nucleotides are TGTGCCAGCGTACCTAGCGGGAGACACAATGAGCAGTTCTTC. Translation gives CASVPSGRHNEQFF.

The chain links TRBV7-3 to TRBJ1-1; the match to TRBD1 covers 12 bases. The CDR3 loop spans 14 amino acids. Germline CDR1 reads SGHTA; CDR2 reads FQGTGA. Trimming at V came to 5 bases and at J to 7 bases, leaving 5 bases not matched to a gene. The CDR3 sequence: CASSQGQGANEAFF. The CDR3 DNA reads as TGTGCCAGCAGCCAGGGACAGGGGGCCAATGAAGCTTTCTTT.

The V gene is TRBV5-5, the J gene TRBJ1-4; D unresolved. The V end lost 0 bases, the J end lost 0 bases, and 12 bases lay between the germline ends. Germline values: CDR1 SGHKS, CDR2 YYEKEE (reference sequence). The CDR3 loop spans 17 amino acids. CDR3 bases: TGTGCCAGCAGCTTGGCCACAACAGTGGCAACTAATGAAAAACTGTTTTTT. Its translation is CASSLATTVATNEKLFF.

This clonotype was observed a handful of times. The chain carries TRBV3-1 and TRBJ1-1; TRBD1 matches 9 bases. V gave up 3 bases and J gave up 5 bases; unmatched junction bases: 7. This CDR3 is built from 15 residues. Per the germline V gene, CDR1 is LGHDT and CDR2 is YNNKEL (reference sequence). The CDR3 loop is CASSHPGQGETEAFF. The CDR3 bases are TGTGCCAGCAGCCACCCGGGACAGGGAGAGACTGAAGCTTTCTTT.

V is TRBV20-1 and J is TRBJ2-1, with D hard to call. V lost 0 bases to trimming and J lost 0 bases, with 12 bases between them. Germline V gene data show CDR1 as DFQATT and CDR2 as SNEGSKA (reference sequence). The CDR3 loop spans 16 amino acids. In DNA form, the CDR3 reads TGCAGTGCTAGAGATGTGACGGTGAACTCCTACAATGAGCAGTTCTTC. This codes for CSARDVTVNSYNEQFF.

CDR3: CASSPPIAGANVLTF. The CDR3 DNA is TGTGCCAGCAGCCCCCCAATTGCTGGGGCCAACGTCCTGACTTTC. The chain links TRBV7-2 to TRBJ2-6; D is ambiguous. The CDR3 is made up of 15 amino acids. V was pared by 5 bases and J by 2 bases, with 10 bases between. Germline V CDR1 and CDR2: SGHTA, FQGNSA.

The sample holds a few counts of this clonotype. The rearrangement joins TRBV9 to TRBJ1-5, with D hard to call. Germline CDR1 and CDR2: SGDLS and YYNGEE. The CDR3 is made up of 15 amino acids. Trimming took 0 bases from V and 5 from J, leaving 12 bases between them. This CDR3 reads CASSVEPSGDQPQHF. CDR3 sequence (DNA): TGTGCCAGCAGCGTAGAACCCTCCGGGGATCAGCCCCAGCATTTT.

This chain joins TRBV12-3 or TRBV12-4 and TRBJ1-2, with TRBD1 identical over 9 bases. The length of the CDR3 is 15 residues. The trim removed 2 bases at V and 1 base at J, leaving 2 bases unmatched. CDR3 sequence (DNA): TGTGCCAGCAGTTTAAGGACAGGGGTTAACTATGGCTACACCTTC. Translating it yields CASSLRTGVNYGYTF.

This clonotype was observed a handful of times. The chain couples TRBV6-2 or TRBV6-3 to TRBJ2-2; 9 positions agree with TRBD2. V lost 6 bases, J lost 4 bases, and 6 bases stayed unmatched. The germline V gene encodes CDR1 MNHEY and CDR2 SVGEGT. The CDR3 extends over 15 amino acids. CDR3 protein: CASRSSGDVTGELFF. The CDR3 bases are TGTGCCAGCAGATCTAGCGGGGATGTCACCGGGGAGCTGTTTTTT.

Turning to this clonotype: Relative to the germline gene, one junction end is altered; a read error may explain this. This chain joins TRBV11-2 and TRBJ2-2; D call uncertain. Germline V gene sequence: CDR1 SGHAT, CDR2 FQNNGV. The CDR3 has 14 amino acids. CDR3 coding DNA: TGTGCCAGCAGCATAGATAGGAGATCCGGGGAGCTGTTTTTT. It encodes CASSIDRRSGELFF. Variable domain in full (rest from reference TRBV11-2 and TRBJ2-2): EAGVAQSPRYKIIEKRQSVAFWCNPISGHATLYWYQQILGQGPKLLIQFQNNGVVDDSQLPKDRFSAERLKGVDSTLKIQPAKLEDSAVYLCASSIDRRSGELFFGEGSRLTVL.

There are a few counts of this clonotype. The CDR3 nucleotides read TGTGCCAGCAGTTTATCGGGAGGTGGGGGTGTGCTTGGCGGAAACACCATATATTTT. Amino acid sequence: CASSLSGGGGVLGGNTIYF. This chain links TRBV27 with TRBJ1-3; D is perhaps TRBD1 (5 bases). V dropped 0 bases and J dropped 4 bases, with 22 bases sitting between them. The CDR3 contains 19 residues. The germline V gene encodes CDR1 MNHEY and CDR2 SMNVEV (reference sequence).

V gene TRBV28 combines with J gene TRBJ2-1; 10 bases align to TRBD2. Germline CDR1 is MDHEN and CDR2 is SYDVKM. This CDR3 is built from 19 residues. The J segment lost 2 bases and the V segment lost 8 bases, leaving 18 bases of the junction unmatched. The DNA for the CDR3 is TGTGCCAGCGGCATCCGGGACAGAGCTGGGACTAGCGCCTACAATGAGCAGTTCTTC. It specifies CASGIRDRAGTSAYNEQFF. The entire variable domain, with the rest obtained from reference TRBV28 and TRBJ2-1, is as follows: DVKVTQSSRYLVKRTGEKVFLECVQDMDHENMFWYRQDPGLGLRLIYFSYDVKMKEKGDIPEGYSVSREKKERFSLILESASTNQTSMYLCASGIRDRAGTSAYNEQFFGPGTRLTVL.